This T cell receptor (beta chain) was captured in a study of beta chain features in type 1 diabetes. Looking at the study overall: Sorted cells, about 98,000,000 in number, were examined across all samples.

This clone showed up just a few times. What it binds is unknown. This CDR3 spans 18 amino acids. Germline assignment: CDR1 SEHNR and CDR2 FQNEAQ (reference sequence). V trimming: 5 bases; J trimming: 3 bases; junction bases outside the gene matches: 12. Expressed TCRB transcripts were sequenced after all isolated RNA was converted to cDNA. Reads from naive, central memory and regulatory T cell samples averaged roughly 3.6 million. Clones were sequenced by immunoSEQ multiplex PCR, and TCRdb holds only the in-frame ones, with some missing. The data show nearly 350,000 clones, 9.3% seen once. Study-level findings and limits: When VDJ junctions were examined, type 1 diabetes patients showed fewer insertions and more deletions. For Type 1 diabetes patients, all four CD4+ subsets carried TCRB CDR3s that were moderately but significantly shorter.

Source material: central memory CD4+ T cells from blood. This receptor was obtained from a man under 40 with type 1 diabetes. The V and J genes are TRBV7-9 and TRBJ2-6; TRBD1 matches at 8 bases. CDR3 amino acids: CASSGGQGYVSGANVLTF. CDR3 DNA: TGTGCCAGCAGCGGAGGACAGGGTTATGTAAGTGGGGCCAACGTCCTGACTTTC.